These T cell receptor beta chains were read from a single sample in a study of shared clonotypes between healthy human individuals. Libraries were prepared by immunoSEQ multiplex PCR; TCRdb keeps only in-frame clonotypes and omits some of them. The data contain approximately 2,200,000 clones, about 92% of them singletons. Sequencing was carried out using naive CD8+ T cells from PBMCs. The receptors originated from a man aged 18 to 29 in good health. Some clones in this sample may be carry-over from other donors' samples. The conserved cysteine and the conserved F or W are not part of the CDR3 here.

V gene: TRBV11-2; J gene: TRBJ2-7; CDR3 protein: ASSLDRPEQY
V gene: TRBV19; J gene: TRBJ2-1; CDR3 protein: ASSIWTHKAYNEQF
V gene: TRBV27; J gene: TRBJ2-7; CDR3 protein: ASSFNPGGPTYEQY
V gene: TRBV7-9; J gene: TRBJ1-1; CDR3 protein: ASSSGQGARSEAF
V gene: TRBV2; J gene: TRBJ2-7; CDR3 protein: ASRARDSGYEQY
V gene: TRBV6-1; J gene: TRBJ1-1; CDR3 protein: ASSERLVGRGLYPNTEAF
V gene: TRBV11-3; J gene: TRBJ2-2; CDR3 protein: ASSRRTAVEGLGELF
V gene: TRBV2; J gene: TRBJ2-7; CDR3 protein: ASSDRGEYEQY
V gene: TRBV18; J gene: TRBJ1-1; CDR3 protein: ASSPTEGVGTEAF
V gene: TRBV28; J gene: TRBJ2-3; CDR3 protein: ASSLDREVTDTQY
V gene: TRBV28; J gene: TRBJ1-5; CDR3 protein: ASSPGTGNQPQH
V gene: TRBV7-9; J gene: TRBJ2-7; CDR3 protein: ASSPSGLVSYEQY
V gene: TRBV7-7; J gene: TRBJ1-1; CDR3 protein: ASSAAGPTTF
V gene: TRBV5-1; J gene: TRBJ1-1; CDR3 protein: ASSLGAGSEAF
V gene: TRBV28; J gene: TRBJ1-1; CDR3 protein: ASRPKMNTEAF
V gene: TRBV27; J gene: TRBJ2-1; CDR3 protein: ASSLIAGLVSNEQF
V gene: TRBV7-9; J gene: TRBJ2-2; CDR3 protein: ASSSWRGTGELF
V gene: TRBV28; J gene: TRBJ2-3; CDR3 protein: ASSLGGRRTDTQY
V gene: TRBV19; J gene: TRBJ2-3; CDR3 protein: ASSIDIGITDTQY
V gene: TRBV28; J gene: TRBJ2-7; CDR3 protein: ASSPEAGGPIHEQY
V gene: TRBV5-1; J gene: TRBJ2-7; CDR3 protein: ASRTPDHYEQY
V gene: TRBV9; J gene: TRBJ2-1; CDR3 protein: ASSVSGTNEQF
V gene: TRBV5-1; J gene: TRBJ2-7; CDR3 protein: ASSLGPSGQVAHEQY
V gene: TRBV4-1; J gene: TRBJ2-1; CDR3 protein: ASSRAGQGSYNEQF
V gene: TRBV5-5; J gene: TRBJ2-7; CDR3 protein: ASSLTTGTISYEQY
V gene: TRBV7-9; J gene: TRBJ2-3; CDR3 protein: ASSPTGSGVTDTQY
V gene: TRBV9; J gene: TRBJ2-1; CDR3 protein: ASSVAGGDYNEQF
V gene: TRBV10-3; J gene: TRBJ2-7; CDR3 protein: AISEIDDGKDEQY
V gene: TRBV27; J gene: TRBJ2-1; CDR3 protein: ASTLGREQF
V gene: TRBV7-2; J gene: TRBJ1-1; CDR3 protein: ASSLSYSLGPEAF
V gene: TRBV5-6; J gene: TRBJ2-1; CDR3 protein: ASSLSGGGYYNEQF
V gene: TRBV29-1; J gene: TRBJ1-1; CDR3 protein: SVWTGGEDTEAF
V gene: TRBV27; J gene: TRBJ1-1; CDR3 protein: ASSTRTENTEAF
V gene: TRBV4-1; J gene: TRBJ2-7; CDR3 protein: ASSLRAQAYEQY
V gene: TRBV4-1; J gene: TRBJ2-2; CDR3 protein: ASSQDQGGELF
V gene: TRBV5-6; J gene: TRBJ2-5; CDR3 protein: ASSRGGYQETQY
V gene: TRBV27; J gene: TRBJ1-3; CDR3 protein: ASSPGIGNTIY
V gene: TRBV7-9; J gene: TRBJ2-3; CDR3 protein: ASRSSRTHTDTQY
V gene: TRBV27; J gene: TRBJ2-5; CDR3 protein: ASSTTGGSETQY
V gene: TRBV1; J gene: TRBJ1-1; CDR3 protein: TSSQARDRTSLNTEAF
V gene: TRBV28; J gene: TRBJ2-5; CDR3 protein: ASSTASGQETQY
V gene: TRBV29-1; J gene: TRBJ1-2; CDR3 protein: SVQIPDRGYGYT
V gene: TRBV21-1; J gene: TRBJ2-7; CDR3 protein: ASSKSTSGAYEQY
V gene: TRBV5-6; J gene: TRBJ2-7; CDR3 protein: ASSQGYEQY
V gene: TRBV7-3; J gene: TRBJ2-3; CDR3 protein: ASSLRVSGLGTQY
V gene: TRBV29-1; J gene: TRBJ2-7; CDR3 protein: SVVQGNHEQY
V gene: TRBV29-1; J gene: TRBJ2-1; CDR3 protein: SAPPRGVSYDEQF
V gene: TRBV30; J gene: TRBJ2-1; CDR3 protein: AWSGPRDEQF
V gene: TRBV27; J gene: TRBJ2-7; CDR3 protein: ASSYLLGHEQY
V gene: TRBV11-2; J gene: TRBJ2-7; CDR3 protein: ASSLEYQGQGYSYEQY